Each of the 27 T cell receptor beta chains below was sequenced from the same sample in a study of blood T cell repertoires in COVID-19 (dated by TCRdb to between 2020 and 2021). Library prep was done by the immunoSEQ multiplex PCR assay. TCRdb mirrors the immuneACCESS table, restricted to in-frame sequences. Some clones are absent from its copies; in checked studies, under half trace to an unresolved V gene, and the reason for the others is unknown. Within this sample are about 180,000 clones, with just over 85% of them counted one time only. The top ten clones comprise over 7% of the sample. The sample comprised peripheral blood. The receptors were sampled from a man aged 45-65 years with active or convalescent COVID-19.

The chain joins TRBV28 to TRBJ1-2, with no clear D. V was trimmed by 6 bases and J by 1 base, leaving 6 bases between them. The CDR3 covers 12 residues. Germline loops: CDR1 MDHEN, CDR2 SYDVKM. The CDR3 nucleotides read TGTGCCAGCAGCACAAGTAACTATGGCTACACCTTC. Translation gives CASSTSNYGYTF.

The rearrangement links TRBV4-2 to TRBJ1-2; D ambiguous. This CDR3 is 14 amino acids long. Germline assignment: CDR1 LGHNA and CDR2 YNFKEQ. V was trimmed by 0 bases and J by 2 bases, leaving 7 bases between them. CDR3 in amino acids: CASSQDTVNYGYTF. The CDR3 DNA is TGTGCCAGCAGCCAAGATACGGTAAACTATGGCTACACCTTC.

The rearrangement links TRBV6-5 to TRBJ1-1, with 7 bases fitting TRBD1. Germline trimming cut 10 bases from V and 0 bases from J; bases unmatched to any gene: 5. Germline V lookup: CDR1 MNHEY, CDR2 SVGAGI. This CDR3 region has 13 residues. DNA for the CDR3: TGTGCCACCGAGGGACAGCTGAACACTGAAGCTTTCTTT. Translating it yields CATEGQLNTEAFF.

This chain links TRBV30 with TRBJ2-5; 7 bases match TRBD1. Germline V gene lookup returns CDR1 GTSNPN and CDR2 SVGIG (reference sequence). The CDR3 runs 13 residues. The junction had 8 bases not matched to a gene; V was cut back by 8 bases and J by 2 bases. The CDR3 sequence is CAVERDRQETQYF. The CDR3 DNA reads TGTGCCGTAGAACGGGACAGACAAGAGACCCAGTACTTC.

This clone has just one count. The chain uses TRBV3-1 (or the pseudogene TRBV3-2) and TRBJ1-6; TRBD1 matches 9 bases. The CDR3 has 16 amino acids. The junction had 5 bases not matched to a gene; V was cut back by 1 base and J by 7 bases. Germline values: CDR1 LGHDT, CDR2 YNNKEL (reference sequence). CDR3 loop: CASSQGSGQGNSPLHF. In nucleotides, the CDR3 is TGTGCCAGCAGCCAAGGTTCGGGACAGGGAAATTCACCCCTCCACTTT.

V usage is TRBV5-6 and J usage is TRBJ2-1; the match to TRBD2 covers 11 bases. This CDR3 region has 17 residues. The ends lost 1 base at V and 3 bases at J; junction bases unmatched: 6. The germline V gene has CDR1 SGHDT and CDR2 YYEEEE. The CDR3 here is CASSLSLAGVIYNEQFF. The CDR3 coding sequence is TGTGCCAGCAGCTTGTCACTAGCGGGAGTTATCTACAATGAGCAGTTCTTC.

The chain is built from TRBV4-2 and TRBJ2-5; D unresolved. From germline, CDR1 is LGHNA and CDR2 YNFKEQ. The CDR3 has 12 residues. Trimming pared 1 base from V and 4 bases from J, leaving 4 bases between. CDR3 amino acids: CASSQVRETQYF. CDR3 DNA sequence: TGTGCCAGCAGCCAAGTGCGAGAGACCCAGTACTTC.

J is TRBJ1-4 and V is TRBV29-1; perhaps TRBD1 as D (5 bases). V dropped 6 bases and J dropped 8 bases, with 13 bases sitting between them. Germline loops: CDR1 SQVTM, CDR2 ANQGSEA. The CDR3 runs to 12 residues. CDR3 sequence reads: CSVGNNREKLFF. CDR3 nucleotides: TGCAGCGTCGGCAATAACAGGGAAAAACTGTTTTTT. Filled out from reference TRBV29-1 and TRBJ1-4, the complete variable domain reads SAVISQKPSRDICQRGTSLTIQCQVDSQVTMMFWYRQQPGQSLTLIATANQGSEATYESGFVIDKFPISRPNLTFSTLTVSNMSPEDSSIYLCSVGNNREKLFFGSGTQLSVL.

This chain uses TRBV12-5 with TRBJ2-1, with D perhaps matching TRBD1 (6 bases). Looked up from germline, CDR1 is LGHNT and CDR2 is FRNRAP. This CDR3 contains 16 residues. Trimming took 1 base from V and 1 from J, leaving 11 bases between them. The CDR3 region has the DNA TGTGCTAGTGGTTTGGGGCAGGGGATATCCTACAATGAGCAGTTCTTC. Protein: CASGLGQGISYNEQFF.

The chain uses TRBV3-1 (or the pseudogene TRBV3-2) and TRBJ2-3; 9 nucleotides line up with TRBD2. Losses at the gene ends were 1 base for V and 6 bases for J; bases not matched to a gene: 5. CDR3 length: 15 residues. CDR1 LGHDT and CDR2 YNNKEL come from the germline V gene (reference sequence). Written as DNA, the CDR3 is TGTGCCAGCAGCCAAGTTCATGCGGGAGGGGATACGCAGTATTTT. Translated: CASSQVHAGGDTQYF.

J is TRBJ1-5 and V is TRBV2; a weak D match, TRBD1 (6 bases). Deletions cut 6 bases from V and 1 base from J, with 10 bases between. There are 14 residues in the CDR3. CDR1 and CDR2 (germline): SNHLY, FYNNEI. As DNA, the CDR3 is TGTGCCAGCAGGCCCACAGGGAGCAATCAGCCCCAGCATTTT. Protein sequence: CASRPTGSNQPQHF.

The chain recombines TRBV19 with TRBJ2-1; 12 bases map to TRBD2. V shed 6 bases and J 1 base; nucleotides not matched to a gene: 7. CDR1 is LNHDA, CDR2 SQIVND, per germline (reference sequence). The CDR3 consists of 17 residues. CDR3 sequence: CASRRASGRVSYNEQFF. The CDR3 DNA is TGTGCCAGTAGACGGGCTAGCGGGAGGGTATCCTACAATGAGCAGTTCTTC.

The chain has TRBV2 and TRBJ2-2; TRBD1 is a possible D gene (6 bases). V lost 4 bases and J lost 0, with 9 bases in between. The CDR3 loop spans 15 amino acids. The germline V gene encodes CDR1 SNHLY and CDR2 FYNNEI. The CDR3: CASSAGEANTGELFF. CDR3 sequence (DNA): TGTGCCAGCAGTGCAGGGGAAGCGAACACCGGGGAGCTGTTTTTT.

The chain recombines TRBV19 with TRBJ2-7, with D tentatively TRBD2 (6 bases). This CDR3 has 13 residues. Germline lookup yields CDR1 LNHDA and CDR2 SQIVND (reference sequence). Trimming took 0 bases from V and 6 from J, leaving 9 bases between them. This chain's CDR3 is CASSIEGGVEQYF. The CDR3 coding sequence is TGTGCCAGTAGTATAGAAGGAGGGGTCGAGCAGTACTTC. The variable domain in full, with the rest retrieved from reference TRBV19 and TRBJ2-7, is DGGITQSPKYLFRKEGQNVTLSCEQNLNHDAMYWYRQDPGQGLRLIYYSQIVNDFQKGDIAEGYSVSREKKESFPLTVTSAQKNPTAFYLCASSIEGGVEQYFGPGTRLTVT.

This clone showed up just once. The J gene is TRBJ2-2, the V gene TRBV7-9, with TRBD2 as a possible D gene (7 bases). The CDR3 has 18 residues. Trimming removed 4 bases at V and 6 bases at J, with 24 bases between. Germline values: CDR1 SEHNR, CDR2 FQNEAQ (reference sequence). The CDR3 here is CASSSPRGGAKDAGELFF. CDR3 DNA: TGTGCCAGCAGCTCCCCTAGAGGGGGGGCCAAGGACGCCGGGGAGCTGTTTTTT.

As regards this clone: Other nucleotide sequences in the sample specify the same CDR3. V is TRBV6-5 and J is TRBJ2-3, with 7 bases lining up with TRBD1. Trimming removed 2 bases from V and 4 bases from J; junction bases left unmatched: 3. The CDR3 sequence is 14 residues long. CDR1 and CDR2 (germline): MNHEY, SVGAGI. DNA of the CDR3: TGTGCCAGCAGTTACCTCCAGGGGGCAGATACGCAGTATTTT. Translation gives CASSYLQGADTQYF.

The chain has TRBV3-1 (or the pseudogene TRBV3-2) and TRBJ2-1; possible D gene TRBD1, 5 bases. The length of the CDR3 is 12 residues. In germline, CDR1 is LGHDT, CDR2 YNNKEL (reference sequence). V was trimmed by 6 bases and J by 9 bases, leaving 12 bases between them. Written as DNA, the CDR3 is TGTGCCAGCAGTCTAGGGGTAGGTGAGCAGTTCTTC. It is translated as CASSLGVGEQFF.

The chain employs TRBV25-1 and TRBJ1-4, with D maybe TRBD1 (6 bases). V was pared by 4 bases and J by 5 bases, with 14 bases between. This CDR3 is 15 amino acids long. Germline CDR1 and CDR2: MGHDK and SYGVNS. DNA of the CDR3: TGTGCCAGCAGTGCACCGGGACAACCAAATGAAAAACTGTTTTTT. It specifies CASSAPGQPNEKLFF.

J is TRBJ2-3 and V is TRBV7-2, with 7 bases lining up with TRBD1. CDR3 length: 15 residues. The ends lost 0 bases at V and 5 bases at J; junction bases unmatched: 5. Germline-derived CDR1 and CDR2 are SGHTA and FQGNSA. The CDR3 region has the DNA TGTGCCAGCAGCTTAGCATCGACAGGGCAAGATACGCAGTATTTT. Amino acids: CASSLASTGQDTQYF.

The rearrangement links TRBV5-4 to TRBJ2-7; TRBD2 matches 10 bases. CDR1 SGHNT and CDR2 YYREEE come from the germline V gene (reference sequence). The junction had 15 bases not matched to a gene; V was cut back by 4 bases and J by 5 bases. The CDR3 consists of 17 residues. As DNA, the CDR3 is TGTGCCAGCAGCCGCGGTGGAGCGGGAGGGCCCGCCCACGAGCAGTACTTC. It yields the protein CASSRGGAGGPAHEQYF.

The gene calls are TRBV4-1 and TRBJ1-4; 10 bases line up with TRBD1. Germline CDR1 and CDR2: MGHRA and YSYEKL. The CDR3 contains 17 residues. After removal of 1 base from V and 0 bases from J, the junction contained 2 bases not matched to a gene. As DNA, the CDR3 is TGCGCCAGCAGCCAAGCCGGGACAGGGGCAACTAATGAAAAACTGTTTTTT. Residues: CASSQAGTGATNEKLFF.

The chain carries TRBV29-1 and TRBJ1-2, with 7 bases matching TRBD1. Germline CDR1 SQVTM, CDR2 ANQGSEA. This CDR3 region has 14 residues. The junction had 6 bases not matched to a gene; V was cut back by 2 bases and J by 3 bases. The CDR3 DNA follows: TGCAGCGTTGAATGGCAGGGGGTTTACTATGGCTACACCTTC. Protein product: CSVEWQGVYYGYTF.

The chain employs TRBV27 and TRBJ2-5; 7 nucleotides agree with TRBD2. V trimming: 4 bases; J trimming: 5 bases; junction bases outside the gene matches: 7. This CDR3 is 14 amino acids long. Germline V CDR1 and CDR2: MNHEY, SMNVEV (reference sequence). The CDR3 sequence is CASSSLLASETQYF. The CDR3 DNA reads TGTGCCAGCAGTTCTCTACTAGCGTCGGAGACCCAGTACTTC.

The chain links TRBV19 to TRBJ1-1; D might be TRBD1 (6 bases). The length of the CDR3 is 14 residues. The V gene lost 2 bases and the J gene lost 3 bases, with 10 bases spanning the gap. The germline gives CDR1 LNHDA, CDR2 SQIVND (reference sequence). This CDR3 is CASSITRGDTEAFF. As DNA, the CDR3 is TGTGCCAGTAGTATAACCAGGGGTGACACTGAAGCTTTCTTT.

The chain uses TRBV10-3 and TRBJ1-1; tentative D call: TRBD1 (5 bases). This CDR3 has 14 amino acids. Germline CDR1 and CDR2: ENHRY and SYGVKD. V lost 6 bases, J lost 0 bases, and 11 bases lay in between. The CDR3 spells CAIRDSHLNTEAFF. CDR3 bases: TGTGCCATCAGAGACAGTCACTTGAACACTGAAGCTTTCTTT.

This chain joins TRBV5-1 and TRBJ1-5; D gene uncertain. This CDR3 is built from 15 residues. V was cut by 2 bases and J by 2 bases, with 11 bases left in between. In germline, CDR1 is SGHRS, CDR2 YFSETQ. The CDR3 loop is CASSLWGGGNQPQHF. CDR3 nucleotides: TGCGCCAGCAGCTTATGGGGAGGCGGCAATCAGCCCCAGCATTTT.

The V gene is TRBV29-1, the J gene TRBJ2-7; the D gene is possibly TRBD1 (6 bases). V shed 6 bases and J shed 6 bases, with 15 bases lying between them. The CDR3 length is 12 residues. CDR1 is SQVTM and CDR2 is ANQGSEA in the germline V gene. CDR3 bases: TGCAGCGTAGGTGACAGGCTCTCCGAGCAGTACTTC. Protein: CSVGDRLSEQYF.